This T cell receptor beta chain was obtained from a study of T cell responses to AZD1222 COVID-19 vaccine. The data were produced by immunoSEQ multiplex PCR, yet TCRdb's version contains in-frame clones alone and is incomplete. The table has around 180,000 clones, approximately 87% seen once; the top ten hold about 3%. J gave up 0 bases and V 5 bases, and 5 bases lay outside the gene matches. CDR3 length equals 15 residues. Looked up from germline, CDR1 is MNHEY and CDR2 is SVGAGI. This clone was picked up one time. Its matching antigen is unknown. Study outcomes and limitations: Donors, mostly white British, included more females; clonal diversity was possibly underestimated. Baseline serostatus was positive in only a handful of AZD1222 recipients. Spike-specific TCR breadth and depth went up after people got two AZD1222 doses. Spike-wide vaccine-associated CD4 TCRs dominated at 160-218 and 743-854.

This receptor was identified in an adult in good health. The material was peripheral blood, obtained on day 0 of MenACWY control vaccination. V is TRBV6-5 and J is TRBJ2-7, with 9 bases identical to TRBD2. The CDR3 sequence is CASSLSGGSSYEQYF. Here the CDR3 DNA reads TGTGCCAGCAGTCTTAGCGGGGGCAGCTCCTACGAGCAGTACTTC.